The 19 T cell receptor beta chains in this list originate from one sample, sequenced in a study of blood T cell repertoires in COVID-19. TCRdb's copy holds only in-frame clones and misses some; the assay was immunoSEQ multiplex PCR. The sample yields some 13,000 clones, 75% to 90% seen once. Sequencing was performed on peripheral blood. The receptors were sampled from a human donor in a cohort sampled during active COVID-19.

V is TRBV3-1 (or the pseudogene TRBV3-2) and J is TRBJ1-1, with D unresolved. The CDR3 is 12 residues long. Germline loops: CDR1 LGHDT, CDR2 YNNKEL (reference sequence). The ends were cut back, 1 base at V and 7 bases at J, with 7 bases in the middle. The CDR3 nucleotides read TGTGCCAGCAGCCAAGTGATGAGTGAAGCTTTCTTT. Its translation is CASSQVMSEAFF.

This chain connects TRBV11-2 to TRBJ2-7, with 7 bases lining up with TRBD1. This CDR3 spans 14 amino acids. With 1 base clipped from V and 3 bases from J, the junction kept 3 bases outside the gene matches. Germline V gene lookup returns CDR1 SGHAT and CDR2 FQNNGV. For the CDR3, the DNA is TGTGCCAGCAGCTTAGGGGACAGTCTCTACGAGCAGTACTTC. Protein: CASSLGDSLYEQYF.

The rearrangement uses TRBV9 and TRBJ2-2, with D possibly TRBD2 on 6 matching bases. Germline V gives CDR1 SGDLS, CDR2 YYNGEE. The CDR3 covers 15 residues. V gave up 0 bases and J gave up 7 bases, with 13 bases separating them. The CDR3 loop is CASSVGAGRDGELFF. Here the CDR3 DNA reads TGTGCCAGCAGCGTAGGGGCAGGGCGGGACGGGGAGCTGTTTTTT. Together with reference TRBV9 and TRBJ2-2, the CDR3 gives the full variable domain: DSGVTQTPKHLITATGQRVTLRCSPRSGDLSVYWYQQSLDQGLQFLIQYYNGEERAKGNILERFSAQQFPDLHSELNLSSLELGDSALYFCASSVGAGRDGELFFGEGSRLTVL.

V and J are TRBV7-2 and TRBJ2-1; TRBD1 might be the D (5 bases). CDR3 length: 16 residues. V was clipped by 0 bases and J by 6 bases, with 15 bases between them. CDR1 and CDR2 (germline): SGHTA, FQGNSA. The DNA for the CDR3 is TGTGCCAGCAGCTTAGCCCCTGAGCTGACAGTCAATGAGCAGTTCTTC. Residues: CASSLAPELTVNEQFF.

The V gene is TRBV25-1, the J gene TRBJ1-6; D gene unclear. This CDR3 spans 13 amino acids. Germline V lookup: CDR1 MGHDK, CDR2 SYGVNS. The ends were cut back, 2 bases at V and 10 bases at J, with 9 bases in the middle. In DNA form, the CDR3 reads TGTGCCAGCAGTGAAATCACGAGATCACCCCTCCACTTT. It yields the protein CASSEITRSPLHF.

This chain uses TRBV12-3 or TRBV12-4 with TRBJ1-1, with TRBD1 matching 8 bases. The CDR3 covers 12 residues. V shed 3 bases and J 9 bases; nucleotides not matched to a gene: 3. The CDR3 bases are TGTGCCAGCAGTTTTCCAGGGGGCAAAGCTTTCTTT. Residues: CASSFPGGKAFF.

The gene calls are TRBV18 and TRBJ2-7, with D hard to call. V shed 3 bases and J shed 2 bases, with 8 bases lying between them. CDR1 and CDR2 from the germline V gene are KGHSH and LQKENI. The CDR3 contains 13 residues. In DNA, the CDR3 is TGTGCCAGCTCACCGAGGAATCCCTACGAGCAGTACTTC. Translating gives CASSPRNPYEQYF.

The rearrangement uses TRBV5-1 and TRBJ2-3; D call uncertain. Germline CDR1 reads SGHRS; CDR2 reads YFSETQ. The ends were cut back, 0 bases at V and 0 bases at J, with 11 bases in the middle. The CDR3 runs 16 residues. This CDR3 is CASSLDGRPSTDTQYF. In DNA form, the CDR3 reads TGCGCCAGCAGCTTGGATGGCAGGCCTAGCACAGATACGCAGTATTTT.

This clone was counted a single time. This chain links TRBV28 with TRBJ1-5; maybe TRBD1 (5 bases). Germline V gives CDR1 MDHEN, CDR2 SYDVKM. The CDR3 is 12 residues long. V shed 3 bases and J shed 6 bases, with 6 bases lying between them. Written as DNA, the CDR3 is TGTGCCAGCAGTTTGGGGGGTCAGCCCCAGCATTTT. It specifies CASSLGGQPQHF.

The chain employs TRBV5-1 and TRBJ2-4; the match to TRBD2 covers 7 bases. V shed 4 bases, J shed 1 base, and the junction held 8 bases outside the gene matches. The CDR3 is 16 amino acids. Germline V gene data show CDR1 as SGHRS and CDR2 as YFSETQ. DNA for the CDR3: TGCGCCAGCAGCCCCGGTAGCGGGTTGGCCAAAAACATTCAGTACTTC. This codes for CASSPGSGLAKNIQYF.

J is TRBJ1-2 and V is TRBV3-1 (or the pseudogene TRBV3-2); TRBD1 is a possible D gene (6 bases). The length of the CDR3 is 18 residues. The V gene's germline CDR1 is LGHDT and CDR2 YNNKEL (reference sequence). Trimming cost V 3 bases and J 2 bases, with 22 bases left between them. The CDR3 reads CASSHRAPKTGSNYGYTF. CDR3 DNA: TGTGCCAGCAGCCATAGGGCCCCAAAAACAGGGTCCAACTATGGCTACACCTTC.

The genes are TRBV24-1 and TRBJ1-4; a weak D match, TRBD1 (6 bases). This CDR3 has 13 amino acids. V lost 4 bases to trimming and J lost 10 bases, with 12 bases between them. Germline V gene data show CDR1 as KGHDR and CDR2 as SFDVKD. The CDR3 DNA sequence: TGTGCCACCAGTGAACCAGGGGCAGGAAAACTGTTTTTT. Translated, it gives CATSEPGAGKLFF.

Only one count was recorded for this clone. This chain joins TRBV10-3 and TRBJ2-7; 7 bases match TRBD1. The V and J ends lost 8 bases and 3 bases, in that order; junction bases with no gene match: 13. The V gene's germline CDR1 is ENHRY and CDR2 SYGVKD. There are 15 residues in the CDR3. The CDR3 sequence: CAIQPRAGGNYEQYF. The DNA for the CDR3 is TGTGCCATCCAGCCCCGGGCAGGGGGAAACTACGAGCAGTACTTC.

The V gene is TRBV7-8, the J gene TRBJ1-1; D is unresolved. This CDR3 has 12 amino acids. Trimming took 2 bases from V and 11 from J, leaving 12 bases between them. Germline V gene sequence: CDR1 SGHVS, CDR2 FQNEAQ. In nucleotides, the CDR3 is TGTGCCAGCAGCTTAAGTCCGCGCCTTGCTTTCTTT. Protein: CASSLSPRLAFF. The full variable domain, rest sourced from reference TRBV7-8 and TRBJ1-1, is GAGVSQSPRYKVAKRGQDVALRCDPISGHVSLFWYQQALGQGPEFLTYFQNEAQLDKSGLPSDRFFAERPEGSVSTLKIQRTQQEDSAVYLCASSLSPRLAFFGQGTRLTVV.

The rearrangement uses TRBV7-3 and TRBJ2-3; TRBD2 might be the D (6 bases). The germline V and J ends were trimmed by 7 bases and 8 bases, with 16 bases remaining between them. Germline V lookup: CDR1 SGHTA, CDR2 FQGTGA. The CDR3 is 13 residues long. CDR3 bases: TGTGCCAGCAATCAATACGGCGGGGCTACGCAGTATTTT. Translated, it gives CASNQYGGATQYF.

The CDR3 protein is CSASEGTANTEAFF. CDR3 coding DNA: TGCAGTGCTAGTGAAGGGACAGCAAACACTGAAGCTTTCTTT. The chain employs TRBV20-1 and TRBJ1-1, with 7 nucleotides matching TRBD1. The CDR3 is made up of 14 amino acids. Germline V gene lookup returns CDR1 DFQATT and CDR2 SNEGSKA (reference sequence). Germline trimming cut 3 bases from V and 2 bases from J; bases unmatched to any gene: 6.

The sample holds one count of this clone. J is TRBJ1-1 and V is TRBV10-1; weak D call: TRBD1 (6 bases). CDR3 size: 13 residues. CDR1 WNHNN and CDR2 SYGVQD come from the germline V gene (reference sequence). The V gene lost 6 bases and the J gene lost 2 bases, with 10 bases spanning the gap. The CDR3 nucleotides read TGCGCCAGCAGCCACAGGGTTAACACTGAAGCTTTCTTT. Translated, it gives CASSHRVNTEAFF.

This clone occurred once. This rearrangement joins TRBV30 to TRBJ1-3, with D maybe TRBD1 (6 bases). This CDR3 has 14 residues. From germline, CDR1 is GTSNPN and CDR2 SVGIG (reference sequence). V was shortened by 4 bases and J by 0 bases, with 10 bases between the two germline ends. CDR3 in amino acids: CAWKGQPSGNTIYF. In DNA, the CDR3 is TGTGCCTGGAAAGGACAGCCCTCTGGAAACACCATATATTTT.

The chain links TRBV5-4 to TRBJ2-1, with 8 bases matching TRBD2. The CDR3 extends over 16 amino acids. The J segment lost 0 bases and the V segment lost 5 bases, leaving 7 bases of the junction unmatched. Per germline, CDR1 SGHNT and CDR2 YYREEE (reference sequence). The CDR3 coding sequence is TGTGCCAGCAGTACCTACAGCGGGAGCTCCTACAATGAGCAGTTCTTC. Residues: CASSTYSGSSYNEQFF.